The 20 T cell receptor beta chains below were found in one sample sequenced in a study of blood T cell repertoires in COVID-19. Clones were sequenced by immunoSEQ multiplex PCR, and TCRdb holds only the in-frame ones, with some missing. Counted here are about 220,000 clones, approximately 90% occurring once; the ten biggest clones make up roughly 10%. The sequenced material came from peripheral blood. The receptors here all came from a woman aged 45-65 years with COVID-19, enrolled during active disease.

V and J are TRBV7-9 and TRBJ1-5; 9 positions agree with TRBD1. The germline gives CDR1 SEHNR, CDR2 FQNEAQ (reference sequence). The length of the CDR3 is 16 residues. Losses at the gene ends were 4 bases for V and 1 base for J; bases not matched to a gene: 5. The DNA for the CDR3 is TGTGCCAGCAGCTCCTGGACAGGGGTGAGCAATCAGCCCCAGCATTTT. It specifies CASSSWTGVSNQPQHF.

The gene calls are TRBV4-3 and TRBJ1-6; the D gene is possibly TRBD1 (5 bases). This CDR3 has 16 residues. Germline CDR1 reads LGHNA; CDR2 reads YSLEER. V was trimmed by 3 bases and J by 2 bases, leaving 11 bases between them. The CDR3 DNA reads TGCGCCAGCAGCCACACGGGGGTGACCTATAATTCACCCCTCCACTTT. It codes for CASSHTGVTYNSPLHF.

The genes are TRBV2 and TRBJ2-1, with D hard to call. The CDR3 totals 14 residues. Germline loops: CDR1 SNHLY, CDR2 FYNNEI. V was clipped by 5 bases and J by 0 bases, with 8 bases between them. As DNA, the CDR3 is TGTGCCAGCAGTCCACGGAGCTCCTACAATGAGCAGTTCTTC. This sequence encodes CASSPRSSYNEQFF.

V and J are TRBV6-4 and TRBJ2-1, with D tentatively TRBD1 (6 bases). This CDR3 spans 13 amino acids. Germline-derived CDR1 and CDR2 are MRHNA and SNTAGT. Trimming shortened V by 4 bases and J by 9 bases, and 13 bases separated the two germline ends. In nucleotides, the CDR3 is TGTGCCAGCAGTGGGACAGCTAGGGGTGAGCAGTTCTTC. Translating gives CASSGTARGEQFF.

This chain joins TRBV9 and TRBJ2-5; the D gene is possibly TRBD2 (7 bases). Germline V gene lookup returns CDR1 SGDLS and CDR2 YYNGEE. This CDR3 contains 17 residues. V was clipped by 0 bases and J by 1 base, with 16 bases between them. This chain's CDR3 is CASSVAGGALPQETQYF. Here the CDR3 DNA reads TGTGCCAGCAGCGTAGCTGGGGGGGCCTTACCCCAAGAGACCCAGTACTTC.

The genes are TRBV11-2 and TRBJ1-1; the match to TRBD1 covers 7 bases. Germline CDR1 reads SGHAT; CDR2 reads FQNNGV. CDR3 size: 14 residues. The trim removed 5 bases at V and 4 bases at J, leaving 7 bases unmatched. The CDR3 region is CASSTRQGGTEAFF. The CDR3 nucleotides read TGTGCCAGCAGCACCCGACAGGGCGGCACTGAAGCTTTCTTT.

The V gene is TRBV7-2, the J gene TRBJ1-4; maybe TRBD1 (5 bases). CDR1 is SGHTA and CDR2 is FQGNSA in the germline V gene. The V end lost 5 bases, the J end lost 14 bases, and 18 bases lay between the germline ends. CDR3 length: 13 amino acids. CDR3 sequence: CASSAERGLALFF. The CDR3 nucleotides are TGTGCCAGCAGCGCCGAGAGGGGACTAGCGCTGTTTTTT.

J is TRBJ1-4 and V is TRBV9; TRBD1 matches at 11 bases. This CDR3 has 15 residues. V dropped 4 bases and J dropped 11; count of bases not matched to a gene: 10. Germline V gene data show CDR1 as SGDLS and CDR2 as YYNGEE. The CDR3, as DNA: TGTGCCAGCAGCCCCCTTGGACAGGGGGCGAGGAAACTGTTTTTT. Its translation is CASSPLGQGARKLFF.

V is TRBV2 and J is TRBJ2-1; TRBD2 matches at 9 bases. Germline CDR1 and CDR2: SNHLY and FYNNEI. The CDR3 extends over 17 amino acids. The junction had 11 bases not matched to a gene; V was cut back by 2 bases and J by 6 bases. CDR3 protein: CASSEWVRGGLSNEQFF. The DNA of the CDR3 is TGTGCCAGCAGTGAATGGGTGCGGGGGGGCCTTTCCAATGAGCAGTTCTTC.

The J gene is TRBJ2-1, the V gene TRBV6-4; 11 nucleotides line up with TRBD2. The V segment lost 6 bases and the J segment 4 bases; nucleotides outside the gene matches: 8. This CDR3 contains 16 residues. Germline values: CDR1 MRHNA, CDR2 SNTAGT. The CDR3 bases are TGTGCCAGCAGCCCTTCTTCTAGCGGGGGGTACAATGAGCAGTTCTTC. Its protein product is CASSPSSSGGYNEQFF.

The J gene is TRBJ1-5, the V gene TRBV19; TRBD1 aligns across 7 bases. J gave up 0 bases and V 10 bases, and 9 bases lay outside the gene matches. The CDR3 is 15 residues long. CDR1 is LNHDA, CDR2 SQIVND, per germline (reference sequence). CDR3 protein: CATSWDRNSNQPQHF. CDR3 DNA sequence: TGTGCCACATCCTGGGACAGAAATAGCAATCAGCCCCAGCATTTT.

The V gene is TRBV2, the J gene TRBJ2-5; 13 bases agree with TRBD2. Germline loops: CDR1 SNHLY, CDR2 FYNNEI. The length of the CDR3 is 14 residues. The ends lost 8 bases at V and 10 bases at J; junction bases unmatched: 10. Written as DNA, the CDR3 is TGTGCCAGCTCCGGGACTAGCGGGGCCCGGAACCAGTACTTC. Its translation: CASSGTSGARNQYF.

The chain links TRBV19 to TRBJ1-5; D might be TRBD1 (5 bases). This CDR3 has 15 residues. CDR1 and CDR2 (germline): LNHDA, SQIVND (reference sequence). The V gene lost 4 bases and the J gene lost 2 bases, with 12 bases spanning the gap. This CDR3 is CASSSLGGGNQPQHF. As DNA, the CDR3 is TGTGCCAGTAGTAGTTTGGGGGGTGGCAATCAGCCCCAGCATTTT.

The chain has TRBV19 and TRBJ2-5, with D possibly TRBD2 on 5 matching bases. The CDR3 totals 14 residues. V was cut by 6 bases and J by 5 bases, with 16 bases left in between. Germline CDR1 is LNHDA and CDR2 is SQIVND (reference sequence). This CDR3 is CASSLGAGWETQYF. The CDR3 DNA is TGTGCCAGTAGCCTTGGCGCGGGTTGGGAGACCCAGTACTTC.

The V and J genes are TRBV7-2 and TRBJ2-3, with 9 positions matching TRBD1. Germline CDR1 SGHTA, CDR2 FQGNSA. V lost 5 bases and J lost 7; bases outside the gene matches: 13. The CDR3 spans 16 residues. The CDR3 spells CASSPGIGQGQNTQYF. The CDR3 nucleotides are TGTGCCAGCAGCCCTGGGATCGGACAGGGGCAAAATACGCAGTATTTT.

This clone occurred once. The chain joins TRBV7-7 to TRBJ2-6; unclear D gene. The CDR3 is 15 amino acids. Trimming took off 3 bases at V and 5 bases at J, with 11 bases between the two ends. Germline V gene sequence: CDR1 SSHAT, CDR2 FNYEAQ (reference sequence). CDR3 DNA: TGTGCCAGCAGCTTTGGCGGTTCCCGGGCCAACGTCCTGACTTTC. It is translated as CASSFGGSRANVLTF.

In its sample, this clone was seen a few times. The V gene is TRBV21-1, the J gene TRBJ1-1; the tabulated D call, TRBD1, remains unverified against the DNA. TRBV21-1 is a pseudogene locus. The CDR3 has 14 amino acids. For the CDR3, the DNA is TGTGCCAGCACCACGGACAGGGTGAACACTGAAGCTTTCTTT. Translation gives CASTTDRVNTEAFF.

This sequence joins TRBV3-1 (or the pseudogene TRBV3-2) and TRBJ1-5; no clear D gene. V dropped 11 bases and J dropped 4 bases, with 12 bases sitting between them. CDR3 length: 12 residues. Germline lookup yields CDR1 LGHDT and CDR2 YNNKEL (reference sequence). CDR3 coding DNA: TGTGCCTACCCAGGTGGGAATCAGCCCCAGCATTTT. Amino acid sequence: CAYPGGNQPQHF.

The chain links TRBV19 to TRBJ1-5; 9 bases fit TRBD1. The CDR3 is 18 residues long. Per the germline V gene, CDR1 is LNHDA and CDR2 is SQIVND (reference sequence). The V gene end was trimmed by 5 bases and the J gene end by 0 bases; junction bases not matched to a gene: 11. The CDR3 nucleotides read TGTGCCAGTAGTCTCACGGACAGGGGTGAATATAGCAATCAGCCCCAGCATTTT. It codes for CASSLTDRGEYSNQPQHF.

The rearrangement joins TRBV30 to TRBJ2-1; D gene ambiguous. The V gene's germline CDR1 is GTSNPN and CDR2 SVGIG (reference sequence). Deletions cut 1 base from V and 8 bases from J, with 6 bases between. CDR3 length equals 11 residues. DNA of the CDR3: TGTGCCTGGAGTGGAAACTATGAGCAGTTCTTC. The encoded protein is CAWSGNYEQFF.